These 17 T cell receptor beta chains originate from one sample sequenced in a study of shared T cell receptors in the human thymus. Here immunoSEQ multiplex PCR was the method, and the copy in TCRdb shows in-frame clones only, minus some. The table includes hundreds of thousands of clones, around 89% detected once. The sample also formed part of further work on human thymus T cells.

Sequencing was performed on thymocytes. These TCRs come from a boy less than two years old with a congenital heart defect.

In its sample, this clone was seen once. The chain has TRBV28 and TRBJ2-7; 8 nucleotides match TRBD1. V was pared by 6 bases and J by 6 bases, with 10 bases of the junction left unmatched. Germline V gene data show CDR1 as MDHEN and CDR2 as SYDVKM. The CDR3 loop spans 14 amino acids. In DNA form, the CDR3 reads TGTGCCAGCAGCCGGAGACAGGGGCTTGGCGAGCAGTACTTC. Translation: CASSRRQGLGEQYF.

The rearrangement uses TRBV28 and TRBJ2-1; TRBD2 aligns across 13 bases. The V gene end was trimmed by 4 bases and the J gene end by 11 bases; junction bases not matched to a gene: 5. The CDR3 sequence is 14 residues long. CDR1 and CDR2 (germline): MDHEN, SYDVKM. The CDR3 coding sequence is TGTGCCAGCAGTTCACCGGGACTAGCGGGAAAGCAGTTCTTC. This encodes CASSSPGLAGKQFF.

Concerning this clone: Compared with germline, one end of the junction differs, possibly owing to a read error. This sequence joins TRBV7-7 and TRBJ2-5; TRBD2 matches at 8 bases. Germline lookup yields CDR1 SSHAT and CDR2 FNYEAQ (reference sequence). This CDR3 region has 13 residues. DNA for the CDR3: TGTGCTAGCAGCTTTAGACTAGCGGAGACCCAGTACTTC. It yields the protein CASSFRLAETQYF.

In its sample, this clone was seen a few times. This sequence joins TRBV29-1 and TRBJ2-7; tentative D call: TRBD1 (6 bases). Germline V gives CDR1 SQVTM, CDR2 ANQGSEA. The CDR3 is 11 residues long. V was clipped by 5 bases and J by 2 bases, with 7 bases between them. The CDR3 region is CSVQGTYEQYF. CDR3 sequence (DNA): TGCAGCGTTCAGGGGACCTACGAGCAGTACTTC.

The rearrangement links TRBV27 to TRBJ2-1; TRBD2 matches at 11 bases. Germline-derived CDR1 and CDR2 are MNHEY and SMNVEV (reference sequence). Losses at the gene ends were 6 bases for V and 4 bases for J; bases not matched to a gene: 14. The CDR3 covers 18 residues. CDR3 DNA sequence: TGTGCCAGCAGCCTACTAGCGGGAGCCCCCGCGGGATACAATGAGCAGTTCTTC. Residues: CASSLLAGAPAGYNEQFF.

The chain joins TRBV4-3 to TRBJ2-1; D not resolved. Germline CDR1 LGHNA, CDR2 YSLEER. CDR3 size: 17 residues. Trimming pared 2 bases from V and 4 bases from J, leaving 18 bases between. In DNA, the CDR3 is TGCGCCAGCAGCCAAAGACTGCAAAAGCCCCCTTACAATGAGCAGTTCTTC. This translates into CASSQRLQKPPYNEQFF.

The chain links TRBV7-4 to TRBJ2-7; 12 positions agree with TRBD2. The V segment lost 5 bases and the J segment 5 bases; nucleotides outside the gene matches: 7. The germline V gene has CDR1 SGHVT and CDR2 SQSDAQ. This CDR3 has 15 residues. The DNA of the CDR3 is TGTGCCAGCAGCCCACGGACTAGCGGGAACGACGAGCAGTACTTC. Its protein product is CASSPRTSGNDEQYF.

The CDR3 bases are TGTGCCAGTGGGGGGAGGGGCACAGATACGCAGTATTTT. Encoded protein: CASGGRGTDTQYF. V usage is TRBV27 and J usage is TRBJ2-3, with TRBD2 matching 7 bases. Trimming removed 9 bases from V and 1 base from J; junction bases left unmatched: 4. Looked up from germline, CDR1 is MNHEY and CDR2 is SMNVEV (reference sequence). The CDR3 sequence is 13 residues long.

This chain joins TRBV2 and TRBJ1-2; D unclear. CDR1 is SNHLY, CDR2 FYNNEI, per germline. This CDR3 region has 15 residues. V lost 4 bases and J lost 0, with 12 bases in between. The CDR3 DNA follows: TGTGCCAGCAGTGGGCCCCCGATAACTAACTATGGCTACACCTTC. Translating it yields CASSGPPITNYGYTF.

The V call is TRBV5-1, the J call TRBJ1-2; TRBD1 matches 7 bases. This CDR3 region has 15 residues. The germline V gene has CDR1 SGHRS and CDR2 YFSETQ. V lost 1 base and J lost 0; bases outside the gene matches: 3. The CDR3 here is CASSLKQGANYGYTF. Written as DNA, the CDR3 is TGCGCCAGCAGCTTGAAGCAGGGGGCTAACTATGGCTACACCTTC.

The V call is TRBV9, the J call TRBJ1-2; D remains unclear. This CDR3 has 14 residues. Germline CDR1 reads SGDLS; CDR2 reads YYNGEE. V was shortened by 0 bases and J by 2 bases, with 8 bases between the two germline ends. The chain's CDR3 is CASSVGRQNYGYTF. The CDR3 DNA follows: TGTGCCAGCAGCGTAGGTAGACAAAACTATGGCTACACCTTC.

The chain uses TRBV19 and TRBJ1-2; 9 positions match TRBD1. The length of the CDR3 is 16 residues. The ends lost 4 bases at V and 2 bases at J; junction bases unmatched: 8. The V gene's germline CDR1 is LNHDA and CDR2 SQIVND (reference sequence). The chain's CDR3 is CASSTRTGEGNYGYTF. The CDR3 DNA reads TGTGCCAGTAGTACCCGGACAGGGGAAGGGAACTATGGCTACACCTTC.

This clone turned up a few times. The V gene is TRBV28, the J gene TRBJ2-1; TRBD2 aligns across 12 bases. Germline CDR1 reads MDHEN; CDR2 reads SYDVKM. CDR3 length: 17 residues. V was clipped by 6 bases and J by 3 bases; unmatched bases: 9. The CDR3 here is CASRCRTSGTFYNEQFF. The DNA for the CDR3 is TGTGCCAGCAGATGCCGGACTAGCGGGACCTTCTACAATGAGCAGTTCTTC. The variable domain in full, completed from reference TRBV28 and TRBJ2-1, reads DVKVTQSSRYLVKRTGEKVFLECVQDMDHENMFWYRQDPGLGLRLIYFSYDVKMKEKGDIPEGYSVSREKKERFSLILESASTNQTSMYLCASRCRTSGTFYNEQFFGPGTRLTVL.

This rearrangement joins TRBV10-2 to TRBJ1-2; tentative D call: TRBD1 (5 bases). The CDR3 sequence is 14 residues long. CDR1 is WSHSY, CDR2 SAAADI, per germline. Trimming left V 7 bases short and J 3 bases short, with 15 bases between. The CDR3 spells CASTPKVGDYGYTF. The CDR3 DNA follows: TGCGCCAGCACCCCAAAGGTAGGGGACTATGGCTACACCTTC.

The chain links TRBV11-2 to TRBJ2-7, with D possibly matching TRBD1 (6 bases). CDR1 SGHAT and CDR2 FQNNGV come from the germline V gene. Between the trimmed V and J ends, which lost 5 bases and 3 bases, there was a span of 29 bases. The CDR3 sequence is 19 residues long. CDR3 region: CASSASGTPSSHYYYEQYF. In nucleotides, the CDR3 is TGTGCCAGCAGCGCCTCCGGGACACCTTCTTCCCACTACTACTACGAGCAGTACTTC.

The V gene is TRBV2, the J gene TRBJ2-5, with D possibly being TRBD2 (6 bases). Germline V lookup: CDR1 SNHLY, CDR2 FYNNEI. Trimming took 7 bases from V and 6 from J, leaving 18 bases between them. The CDR3 covers 14 residues. The CDR3 here is CASMSFRGIKTQYF. For the CDR3, the DNA is TGTGCCAGCATGTCCTTTCGCGGGATAAAGACCCAGTACTTC.

This clone has only a few counts. The chain has TRBV6-5 and TRBJ2-7, with D perhaps matching TRBD1 (6 bases). The CDR3 extends over 13 amino acids. V was shortened by 6 bases and J by 1 base, with 10 bases between the two germline ends. Germline CDR1 and CDR2: MNHEY and SVGAGI. The CDR3 nucleotides are TGTGCCAGCAGGTCCGACAGGTCCTACGAGCAGTACTTC. Amino acids: CASRSDRSYEQYF.